What follows are 3 T cell receptor beta chains derived from one specimen sequenced in a study of Tregs in tolerant kidney transplant recipients. The data were produced by immunoSEQ multiplex PCR, yet TCRdb's version contains in-frame clones alone and is incomplete. The sample yields about 240,000 clones, about 80% seen once. Sequencing was performed on CD4+ T cells from blood. The receptors here all came from a human donor in good health.

The rearrangement uses TRBV5-1 and TRBJ2-1; 10 nucleotides agree with TRBD2. Germline-derived CDR1 and CDR2 are SGHRS and YFSETQ. This CDR3 contains 16 residues. V shed 0 bases and J 5 bases; nucleotides not matched to a gene: 5. The chain's CDR3 is CASSLVSGGSNNEQFF. The DNA for the CDR3 is TGCGCCAGCAGCTTGGTTAGCGGGGGGAGTAACAATGAGCAGTTCTTC.

This clone was counted once. The chain combines TRBV15 with TRBJ2-2, with a possible D match to TRBD1 (5 bases). Germline V gives CDR1 LNHNV, CDR2 YYDKDF (reference sequence). V was clipped by 0 bases and J by 1 base, with 9 bases between them. The CDR3 is 16 amino acids. CDR3 coding DNA: TGTGCCACCAGCAGAGATAGACAGCGGAACACCGGGGAGCTGTTTTTT. It is translated as CATSRDRQRNTGELFF.

The gene calls are TRBV7-6 and TRBJ2-2; D possibly matches TRBD1 or TRBD2 (5 bases each). V was pared by 8 bases and J by 0 bases, with 13 bases between. This CDR3 is built from 15 residues. The germline V gene has CDR1 SGHVS and CDR2 FNYEAQ. The CDR3 DNA sequence: TGTGCCAGCGTCACGGGACCTTCGAACACCGGGGAGCTGTTTTTT. The encoded protein is CASVTGPSNTGELFF. The variable domain in full, completed from reference TRBV7-6 and TRBJ2-2, reads GAGVSQSPRYKVTKRGQDVALRCDPISGHVSLYWYRQALGQGPEFLTYFNYEAQQDKSGLPNDRFSAERPEGSISTLTIQRTEQRDSAMYRCASVTGPSNTGELFFGEGSRLTVL.